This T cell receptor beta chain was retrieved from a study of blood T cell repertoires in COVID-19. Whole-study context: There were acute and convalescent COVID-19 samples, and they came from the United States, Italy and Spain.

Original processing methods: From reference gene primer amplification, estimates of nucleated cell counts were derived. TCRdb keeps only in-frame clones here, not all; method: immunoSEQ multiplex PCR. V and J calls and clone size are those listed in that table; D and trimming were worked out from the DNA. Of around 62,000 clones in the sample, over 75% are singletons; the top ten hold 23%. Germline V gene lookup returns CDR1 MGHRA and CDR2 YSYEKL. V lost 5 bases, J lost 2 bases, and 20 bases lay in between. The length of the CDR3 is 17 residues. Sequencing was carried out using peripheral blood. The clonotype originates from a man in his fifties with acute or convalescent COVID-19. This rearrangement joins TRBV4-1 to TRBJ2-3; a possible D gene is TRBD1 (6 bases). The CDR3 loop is CASSTRWTAIITDTQYF. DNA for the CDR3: TGCGCCAGCAGCACTCGCTGGACAGCGATAATCACAGATACGCAGTATTTT.